The 29 T cell receptor beta chains in this list originate from one sample, sequenced in a study of regulatory T cells in long-lasting Graves disease. Sequencing libraries for TCR beta were prepared with iRepertoire HTBI primers and Arm-PCR of CDR3 regions. From the multiplex PCR reads, TCRdb called clonotypes with MiXCR, one entry per CDR3 protein. Of a few hundred thousand distinct CDR3 sequences listed, about 17% are singletons. Indicated time point: newly diagnosed GD, antithyroid drugs for less than 3 months. PBMCs were the source of the RNA used for TCR sequencing. Another study also made use of these data, one on T cells in Graves' hyperthyroidism and ophthalmopathy.

This material consisted of peripheral blood mononuclear cells (PBMCs), taken at new diagnosis, from a patient treated with antithyroid drugs. The receptors derive from a woman under 40 with Graves disease.

The V call is TRBV9, the J call TRBJ2-3; D is uncertain. Germline V gene data show CDR1 as SGDLS and CDR2 as YYNGEE. The CDR3 covers 17 residues. V dropped 4 bases and J dropped 0 bases, with 18 bases sitting between them. The CDR3 loop is CASSPPDGKTSTDTQYF. DNA of the CDR3: TGTGCCAGCAGCCCCCCCGATGGAAAAACTAGCACAGATACGCAGTATTTT.

In this sample, this clonotype turned up many times. This rearrangement joins TRBV19 to TRBJ1-5; 9 positions match TRBD1. Germline V gene lookup returns CDR1 LNHDA and CDR2 SQIVND (reference sequence). The CDR3 runs to 16 residues. Germline trimming cut 9 bases from V and 1 base from J; bases unmatched to any gene: 10. This CDR3 reads CASTDRGYSSNQPQHF. DNA of the CDR3: TGTGCCAGCACGGACAGGGGCTATTCGAGCAATCAGCCCCAGCATTTT.

Many counts were recorded for this clonotype. The gene calls are TRBV7-8 and TRBJ2-7, with a possible D match to TRBD1 (6 bases). V was shortened by 2 bases and J by 2 bases, with 16 bases between the two germline ends. The CDR3 loop spans 16 amino acids. Germline CDR1 SGHVS, CDR2 FQNEAQ. This CDR3 reads CASSLFGIGGAYEQYF. The DNA for the CDR3 is TGTGCCAGCAGCTTATTCGGGATAGGGGGAGCCTACGAGCAGTACTTC.

Concerning this clonotype itself: A far larger clone is one nucleotide away, so this likely arose from a read error. The chain couples TRBV5-1 to TRBJ2-7, with D perhaps TRBD2 (5 bases). CDR1 and CDR2 (germline): SGHRS, YFSETQ. The CDR3 is 12 amino acids. CDR3 bases: TGTGCCAGCAGCCACCGGGGTCACGAGCAGTACTTC. This gives the protein CASSHRGHEQYF.

The sample holds a few counts of this clonotype. The chain couples TRBV3-1 to TRBJ1-3, with D perhaps TRBD1 (5 bases). This CDR3 spans 13 amino acids. V lost 11 bases to trimming and J lost 2 bases, with 13 bases between them. Germline V gene lookup returns CDR1 LGHDT and CDR2 YNNKEL (reference sequence). The CDR3 DNA follows: TGTGCCGGACAAACAGGCGCTGGAAACACCATATATTTT. Translating gives CAGQTGAGNTIYF.

The sample holds many counts of this clonotype. The chain combines TRBV7-8 with TRBJ1-3; tentative D call: TRBD1 (5 bases). The germline V gene encodes CDR1 SGHVS and CDR2 FQNEAQ. The CDR3 sequence is 14 residues long. V was shortened by 3 bases and J by 4 bases, with 10 bases between the two germline ends. CDR3 bases: TGTGCCAGCAGCTTCAGAGGGGTCGGAAACACCATATATTTT. Translating gives CASSFRGVGNTIYF.

This clonotype was recorded at least ten times. The chain uses TRBV24-1 and TRBJ1-5, with 8 bases aligning to TRBD1. Germline trimming cut 4 bases from V and 5 bases from J; bases unmatched to any gene: 12. Germline V lookup: CDR1 KGHDR, CDR2 SFDVKD. This CDR3 has 17 residues. CDR3 region: CATSDPATGDVYQPQHF. The CDR3 nucleotides are TGTGCCACCAGTGACCCCGCGACAGGGGATGTATATCAGCCCCAGCATTTT.

This clonotype was observed many times. The gene calls are TRBV5-6 and TRBJ2-1, with 12 bases that match TRBD2. The CDR3 has 16 amino acids. The germline gives CDR1 SGHDT, CDR2 YYEEEE. V lost 4 bases to trimming and J lost 8 bases; unmatched junction nucleotides: 10. CDR3 nucleotide sequence: TGTGCCAGCAGCCCATTTCCTAGCGGGGGGGGTCATGAGCAGTTCTTC. As protein: CASSPFPSGGGHEQFF.

This clonotype was found many times. The rearrangement uses TRBV20-1 and TRBJ2-1, with TRBD2 matching over 13 bases. Germline CDR1 is DFQATT and CDR2 is SNEGSKA (reference sequence). Unmatched junction bases numbered 3, after V lost 5 bases and J lost 8 bases. The CDR3 is 13 amino acids. In nucleotides, the CDR3 is TGCAGTGCTGGGACTAGCGGGAAAGATGAGCAGTTCTTC. It yields the protein CSAGTSGKDEQFF.

The rearrangement links TRBV2 to TRBJ2-3, with 13 bases aligning to TRBD2. With V trimmed by 6 bases and J by 3 bases, 12 bases remained unmatched. The CDR3 spans 18 residues. Looked up from germline, CDR1 is SNHLY and CDR2 is FYNNEI. As DNA, the CDR3 is TGTGCCAGCAGCGCTCCCACAACTAGCGGGGGGGGGACAGATACGCAGTATTTT. This encodes CASSAPTTSGGGTDTQYF.

This chain connects TRBV5-6 to TRBJ1-5, with D perhaps TRBD1 (5 bases). The CDR3 totals 16 residues. V lost 0 bases to trimming and J lost 0 bases, with 10 bases between them. Germline V gene lookup returns CDR1 SGHDT and CDR2 YYEEEE. The CDR3 nucleotides are TGTGCCAGCAGCTTGGGTATGCAGGGTAGCAATCAGCCCCAGCATTTT. Its protein is CASSLGMQGSNQPQHF.

Ten or more counts support this clonotype. The chain uses TRBV6-1 and TRBJ2-2; 7 bases line up with TRBD1. CDR3 length: 16 residues. Germline CDR1 reads MNHNS; CDR2 reads SASEGT. V shed 6 bases and J 1 base; nucleotides not matched to a gene: 8. CDR3 in DNA: TGTGCCAGCAGGCGTGACAGGGTGGGGAACACCGGGGAGCTGTTTTTT. Protein: CASRRDRVGNTGELFF.

At least ten counts were recorded for this clonotype. The chain joins TRBV7-9 to TRBJ2-4; the D call may be TRBD1 or TRBD2 (6 bases each). Germline assignment: CDR1 SEHNR and CDR2 FQNEAQ (reference sequence). The V gene lost 3 bases and the J gene lost 10 bases, with 19 bases spanning the gap. The CDR3 has 15 amino acids. The CDR3 loop reads CASSLVGPGALIQYF. CDR3 DNA sequence: TGTGCCAGCAGCTTGGTCGGGCCGGGGGCCCTTATTCAGTACTTC.

The CDR3 region is CSVHYGRGYTF. CDR3 coding DNA: TGCAGTGTACATTATGGGCGAGGCTACACCTTC. The chain is built from TRBV20-1 and TRBJ1-2; D remains ambiguous. From germline, CDR1 is DFQATT and CDR2 SNEGSKA (reference sequence). V dropped 7 bases and J dropped 8 bases, with 14 bases sitting between them. This CDR3 comprises 11 residues.

This clonotype was picked up many times. The genes are TRBV20-1 and TRBJ2-5; 8 bases agree with TRBD2. From germline, CDR1 is DFQATT and CDR2 SNEGSKA (reference sequence). This CDR3 contains 14 residues. The trim removed 6 bases at V and 7 bases at J, leaving 13 bases unmatched. CDR3 sequence reads: CSASPVAGRGTQYF. The CDR3 nucleotides read TGCAGTGCCTCCCCGGTAGCGGGGCGGGGGACCCAGTACTTC.

In its sample, this clonotype was seen a few times. The gene calls are TRBV9 and TRBJ2-3; D is unclear. From germline, CDR1 is SGDLS and CDR2 YYNGEE. V was cut by 0 bases and J by 7 bases, with 3 bases left in between. The CDR3 runs 11 residues. The chain's CDR3 is CASSVGHTQYF. The CDR3 DNA sequence: TGTGCCAGCAGCGTAGGCCATACGCAGTATTTT. Based on the CDR3 plus reference TRBV9 and TRBJ2-3, the full variable domain is DSGVTQTPKHLITATGQRVTLRCSPRSGDLSVYWYQQSLDQGLQFLIQYYNGEERAKGNILERFSAQQFPDLHSELNLSSLELGDSALYFCASSVGHTQYFGPGTRLTVL.

This clonotype showed up many times. The chain links TRBV12-3 or TRBV12-4 to TRBJ1-2, with D unclear. With 0 bases removed from V and 8 bases from J, the gap between germline ends came to 4 bases. The CDR3 runs 11 residues. The chain's CDR3 is CASSLADGYTF. The CDR3 bases are TGTGCCAGCAGTTTAGCGGACGGCTACACCTTC.

The rearrangement joins TRBV30 to TRBJ2-1; D is ambiguous. CDR1 and CDR2 from the germline V gene are GTSNPN and SVGIG (reference sequence). Trimming pared 0 bases from V and 7 bases from J, leaving 4 bases between. The CDR3 is 11 residues long. CDR3 DNA sequence: TGTGCCTGGAGTGTGGTAAATGAGCAGTTCTTC. This encodes CAWSVVNEQFF.

At least ten counts were recorded for this clonotype. One junction end does not reproduce the germline sequence, and a read error may be involved. The chain couples TRBV5-1 to TRBJ2-5, with 8 bases identical to TRBD1. CDR1 and CDR2 (germline): SGHRS, YFSETQ. The CDR3 length is 13 residues. CDR3 sequence: CASSLAGGETQYF. The CDR3 bases are TGTGCCAGCAGCTTGGCAGGGGGCGAGACCCAGTACTTC.

With respect to this clonotype: An end of the junction does not agree with germline; a read error may underlie this. The V and J genes are TRBV6-1 and TRBJ1-2; tentatively, D is TRBD1 (6 bases). Germline CDR1 reads MNHNS; CDR2 reads SASEGT. The CDR3 sequence is 13 residues long. DNA for the CDR3: TGTGACAGCAGTCTCACGGGGGCCTATGGCTACACCTTC. Amino acids: CDSSLTGAYGYTF.

This clonotype was observed a handful of times. The chain is built from TRBV30 and TRBJ1-2; D is possibly TRBD1 (5 bases). From germline, CDR1 is GTSNPN and CDR2 SVGIG (reference sequence). Trimming left V 1 base short and J 7 bases short, with 19 bases between. The CDR3 extends over 15 amino acids. The CDR3 region has the DNA TGTGCCTGGAGTGAATATCCGGGACCCCTACTTGGCTACACCTTC. This codes for CAWSEYPGPLLGYTF.

This clonotype was detected ten times or more. The genes are TRBV29-1 and TRBJ1-2; 7 bases match TRBD1. Germline V lookup: CDR1 SQVTM, CDR2 ANQGSEA. The CDR3 totals 13 residues. V lost 7 bases and J lost 2; bases outside the gene matches: 7. The CDR3 DNA reads as TGCAGCGCGTCAGGGGGTAGAAACTATGGCTACACCTTC. Translation: CSASGGRNYGYTF.

There are many counts of this clonotype. The chain has TRBV2 and TRBJ2-7; D not resolved. The germline V and J ends were trimmed by 3 bases and 4 bases, with 7 bases remaining between them. The CDR3 loop spans 12 amino acids. Germline V gene sequence: CDR1 SNHLY, CDR2 FYNNEI. CDR3 DNA: TGTGCCAGCAGTGAGCCCAGTTACGAGCAGTACTTC. It is translated as CASSEPSYEQYF.

The table lists this clonotype with many counts. The V call is TRBV20-1, the J call TRBJ2-3, with 12 bases lining up with TRBD2. V lost 3 bases, J lost 7 bases, and 14 bases stayed unmatched. The CDR3 sequence is 17 residues long. Germline V gene sequence: CDR1 DFQATT, CDR2 SNEGSKA (reference sequence). CDR3 amino acids: CSASSLAGGVQRNTQYF. For the CDR3, the DNA is TGCAGTGCTAGTTCTCTAGCGGGGGGGGTTCAAAGGAATACGCAGTATTTT.

This clonotype has just a few counts. This rearrangement joins TRBV5-1 to TRBJ2-3; TRBD2 agrees at 16 bases. The CDR3 runs 16 residues. Germline assignment: CDR1 SGHRS and CDR2 YFSETQ. Unmatched junction bases numbered 11, after V lost 7 bases and J lost 9 bases. CDR3 protein: CASGKGLAGGPRTQYF. As DNA, the CDR3 is TGCGCCAGCGGCAAGGGACTAGCGGGGGGGCCCAGGACGCAGTATTTT. Supplemented by reference TRBV5-1 and TRBJ2-3, the full variable domain reads KAGVTQTPRYLIKTRGQQVTLSCSPISGHRSVSWYQQTPGQGLQFLFEYFSETQRNKGNFPGRFSGRQFSNSRSEMNVSTLELGDSALYLCASGKGLAGGPRTQYFGPGTRLTVL.

This clonotype was counted ten times or more. The V call is TRBV20-1, the J call TRBJ2-3; perhaps TRBD1 as D (5 bases). CDR1 and CDR2 from the germline V gene are DFQATT and SNEGSKA (reference sequence). The CDR3 has 16 amino acids. V was cut by 5 bases and J by 1 base, with 19 bases left in between. The chain's CDR3 is CSAPRAWGRRTDTQYF. For the CDR3, the DNA is TGCAGTGCTCCCCGGGCGTGGGGCCGACGCACAGATACGCAGTATTTT.

The V call is TRBV20-1, the J call TRBJ2-3; unclear D gene. The CDR3 contains 12 residues. Trimming cost V 2 bases and J 5 bases, with 8 bases left between them. CDR1 is DFQATT, CDR2 SNEGSKA, per germline (reference sequence). The CDR3 spells CSARRHEDTQYF. CDR3 bases: TGCAGTGCTAGACGGCATGAAGATACGCAGTATTTT.

Points on this clonotype: A far larger clone differs by one base, so this is likely a read error. The J gene is TRBJ2-5, the V gene TRBV13; the D gene could be TRBD1 or TRBD2 (5 bases each). Germline assignment: CDR1 PRHDT and CDR2 FYEKMQ (reference sequence). CDR3 length: 15 amino acids. The CDR3 nucleotides are TGTGCCAGCAGCTGGGGGTACGGGGTCCAAGAGGCCCAGTACTTC. Its protein product is CASSWGYGVQEAQYF.

This clonotype was recorded at least ten times. The chain recombines TRBV3-1 with TRBJ2-5; D not certain. CDR3 length equals 12 residues. Germline V gene lookup returns CDR1 LGHDT and CDR2 YNNKEL (reference sequence). The V end was cut by 3 bases, the J end by 0 bases, with 2 bases between. The CDR3 coding sequence is TGTGCCAGCAGCCACAACCAAGAGACCCAGTACTTC. This translates into CASSHNQETQYF.